This T cell receptor beta chain originates from a study of blood T cell repertoires in COVID-19. The overall study: The United States, Italy and Spain were the sources of the acute and convalescent COVID-19 samples. T cells, B-cell-depleted T cells, or PBMCs provided the cDNA or gDNA that served as material.

This CDR3 region has 16 residues. Trimming pared 0 bases from V and 0 bases from J, leaving 9 bases between. Per germline, CDR1 SGHAT and CDR2 FQNNGV. Methods used by the authors: Amplification from reference gene primers served as the basis for estimated nucleated cell counts. The method was immunoSEQ multiplex PCR; TCRdb's version includes in-frame clones alone and lacks a portion of them. The V and J calls and clone size come from that table; D and trimming were worked out from the DNA. The sample lists 310,000 or so clones; around 86% were seen once. This receptor was obtained from a woman between 45 and 65 years old with acute or convalescent COVID-19. The sequencing sample was made of peripheral blood. The rearrangement links TRBV11-2 to TRBJ1-5; a possible D gene is TRBD1 (5 bases). The CDR3 sequence is CASSLDGGVSNQPQHF. CDR3 sequence (DNA): TGTGCCAGCAGCTTAGATGGAGGGGTTAGCAATCAGCCCCAGCATTTT. The full variable domain, completed using reference TRBV11-2 and TRBJ1-5, is EAGVAQSPRYKIIEKRQSVAFWCNPISGHATLYWYQQILGQGPKLLIQFQNNGVVDDSQLPKDRFSAERLKGVDSTLKIQPAKLEDSAVYLCASSLDGGVSNQPQHFGDGTRLSIL.